This T cell receptor (beta chain) was retrieved from a study of T cell responses to AZD1222 COVID-19 vaccine. Profiling relied on immunoSEQ multiplex PCR, and the TCRdb table lists in-frame clones only, not all of them. Among some 110,000 clones listed, roughly 84% were seen once. V lost 3 bases to trimming and J lost 2 bases; unmatched junction nucleotides: 6. The CDR3 consists of 15 residues. From germline, CDR1 is SGHVS and CDR2 FQNEAQ. The sequence came from an adult in good health. The chain carries TRBV7-8 and TRBJ2-5; TRBD1 aligns across 7 bases. Material: peripheral blood, obtained on day 0 of AZD1222 vaccination. The CDR3: CASSLTPGQQETQYF. The CDR3 bases are TGTGCCAGCAGCTTGACACCGGGACAGCAAGAGACCCAGTACTTC.